Listed below are T cell receptor beta chains from one sample, sequenced in a study of blood T cell repertoires in COVID-19. This table comes from immunoSEQ multiplex PCR, and its TCRdb copy is limited to in-frame clones, with some not included. The table shows 210,000 or so clones, with approximately 80% occurring only once. Sequencing was done on a sample of PBMCs or T cells enriched from blood (not recorded which). These receptors were obtained from a man aged 60 to 69 who had recovered from COVID-19. Both conserved end residues are part of each CDR3. D genes are given only for firm matches. Not all rows give a size; the values are once, few, many and, for expanded clones, a class.

d_gene	v_gene	abundance	j_gene	CDR3nt	CDR3aa
TRBD1	TRBV5-3	.	TRBJ2-5	TGTGCCAGAAGCTTAGGACAGGAGACATTCCAAGAGACCCAGTACTTC	CARSLGQETFQETQYF
.	TRBV5-1	.	TRBJ1-1	TGCGCCAGCACACCTGGGTGGGGGGAAAACACTGAAGCTTTCTTT	CASTPGWGENTEAFF
TRBD1	TRBV5-8	.	TRBJ1-2	TGTGCCAGCAGCTTGGCCGACAGGGGGTATTCTAACTATGGCTACACCTTC	CASSLADRGYSNYGYTF
.	TRBV5-4	.	TRBJ2-5	TGTGCCAGCAGCTTGGACAGATGGCTTCCTGAGACCCAGTACTTC	CASSLDRWLPETQYF
TRBD1	TRBV7-3	once	TRBJ1-1	TGTGCCAGCAGCTCGGACAGGGGCACTGAAGCTTTCTTT	CASSSDRGTEAFF
.	TRBV7-9	.	TRBJ1-1	TGTGCCAGCAGCGCCCGCGGGTCTGAAGCTTTCTTT	CASSARGSEAFF
.	TRBV6-5	.	TRBJ1-2	TGTGCCAGCACCCTATGGGGCGGATGGGGCTACACCTTC	CASTLWGGWGYTF
.	TRBV12-3/TRBV12-4	.	TRBJ1-1	TGTGCCAGCAGTTTTTTAGCCGACACTGAAGCTTTCTTT	CASSFLADTEAFF
.	TRBV24-1	.	TRBJ1-5	TGTGCCACCAGTTCAGGGGTTAGCAATCAGCCCCAGCATTTT	CATSSGVSNQPQHF
.	TRBV5-4	.	TRBJ2-7	TGTGCCAGCAGCTCGATCGACTCCCTAACCTACGAGCAGTACTTC	CASSSIDSLTYEQYF
TRBD1	TRBV6-5	.	TRBJ2-7	TGTGCCAGCAGATCCCACAGGGGACCCTCCTACGAGCAGTACTTC	CASRSHRGPSYEQYF
.	TRBV2	.	TRBJ1-5	TGTGCCAGCACACTACAGGGTAGCAATCAGCCCCAGCATTTT	CASTLQGSNQPQHF
TRBD1	TRBV29-1	.	TRBJ1-1	TGCAGCGCAGGACAGGGGGACACTGAAGCTTTCTTT	CSAGQGDTEAFF
.	TRBV7-2	.	TRBJ1-6	TGTGCCAGCAGCTTAAATCCCACAGGAGTTAATTCACCCCTCCACTTT	CASSLNPTGVNSPLHF
.	TRBV11-2	.	TRBJ1-2	TGTGCCAGCAGCTCGGGGGGCTATGGCTACACCTTC	CASSSGGYGYTF
TRBD1	TRBV7-2	.	TRBJ1-4	TGTGCCAGCAGCGGTCGAGGGGGCGCGGTTACTAATGAAAAACTGTTTTTT	CASSGRGGAVTNEKLFF
.	TRBV12-5	.	TRBJ2-2	TGTGCTAGTGGTTTGGTACAGTTGTCTTTCGCGAACACCGGGGAGCTGTTTTTT	CASGLVQLSFANTGELFF
TRBD1	TRBV7-2	.	TRBJ1-4	TGTGCCAGCAGCTTAGCGCGGGGACAGGGGAAAGAAAAACTGTTTTTT	CASSLARGQGKEKLFF
.	TRBV5-1	.	TRBJ2-7	TGCGCCAGCAGCTTAGTTTTAGGGGACGAGCAGTACTTC	CASSLVLGDEQYF
.	TRBV7-2	.	TRBJ1-3	TGTGCCAGCAGCTTAGGAGTTTCTGGAAACACCATATATTTT	CASSLGVSGNTIYF
.	TRBV2	once	TRBJ2-4	TGTGCCAGCAGTAGGGACACCAGTACGGGGGGCATTCAGTACTTC	CASSRDTSTGGIQYF
.	TRBV19	few	TRBJ2-1	TGTGCCAGTAGTATACAGGGCGGGGTGGTCTACAATGAGCAGTTCTTC	CASSIQGGVVYNEQFF
TRBD1	TRBV19	.	TRBJ2-2	TGTGCCAGTAGTATAGTGTGGGACAGCAAAACCGGGGAGCTGTTTTTT	CASSIVWDSKTGELFF
.	TRBV21-1	.	TRBJ1-5	TGTGCCAGCAGCCACCGACAGGGGGCTGACAATCAGCCCCAGCATTTT	CASSHRQGADNQPQHF
TRBD1	TRBV4-3	few	TRBJ1-6	TGCGCCAGCAGCTACAGGGGGCAGAATTCACCCCTCCACTTT	CASSYRGQNSPLHF
.	TRBV19	.	TRBJ1-3	TGTGCCAGTACATCAAGGCAGGACTCTGGAAACACCATATATTTT	CASTSRQDSGNTIYF
.	TRBV19	.	TRBJ1-6	TGTGCCAGTAGTATAGAAGGGGCTATAAATTCACCCCTCCACTTT	CASSIEGAINSPLHF
TRBD1	TRBV7-2	.	TRBJ1-6	TGTGCCAGCAGCCCTGGGACAGGGAGGTTAAATTCACCCCTCCACTTT	CASSPGTGRLNSPLHF
.	TRBV7-9	once	TRBJ2-3	TGTGCCAGCAGCTTAGCTGGCGGTTCAGCAGATACGCAGTATTTT	CASSLAGGSADTQYF
.	TRBV9	few	TRBJ1-2	TGTGCCAGCAGCGTAGGGGCAAAAAACTATGGCTACACCTTC	CASSVGAKNYGYTF
.	TRBV5-1	.	TRBJ1-2	TGCGCCAGCAGCTTGGACACCTCGTCTTTCTATGGCTACACCTTC	CASSLDTSSFYGYTF
.	TRBV19	few	TRBJ1-2	TGTGCCAGTAGTATTCTCCAGGGTGTTGGAGCTGGCTACACCTTC	CASSILQGVGAGYTF
.	TRBV10-2	.	TRBJ2-1	TGCGCCAGCTTAAAGGGGGACTACAATGAGCAGTTCTTC	CASLKGDYNEQFF
TRBD2	TRBV2	once	TRBJ2-3	TGTGCCAGCAGTGCCGGCGGGGGGACAGATACGCAGTATTTT	CASSAGGGTDTQYF
TRBD1	TRBV18	.	TRBJ1-5	TGTGCCAGCTCACCGGGACAGGGGCCCAATCAGCCCCAGCATTTT	CASSPGQGPNQPQHF
.	TRBV24-1	few	TRBJ1-2	TGTGCCACCAGTGAAGGAGAGGTGTCTAACTATGGCTACACCTTC	CATSEGEVSNYGYTF
TRBD2	TRBV20-1	few	TRBJ2-1	TGCAGTGCTAGTGGGCTAGCGGGAGGTGAGCAGTTCTTC	CSASGLAGGEQFF
TRBD1	TRBV7-2	.	TRBJ1-2	TGTGCCAGCAGCTTAGTGGGGACAGCCTATGGCTACACCTTC	CASSLVGTAYGYTF
.	TRBV25-1	.	TRBJ2-5	TGTGCCAGCTGGGAGGGGGCCGGGACAGGTTCGACCCAGTACTTC	CASWEGAGTGSTQYF
.	TRBV20-1	.	TRBJ1-5	TGCAGTGCTAGTCCCCAGGACAGAGGAGATCAGCCCCAGCATTTT	CSASPQDRGDQPQHF
.	TRBV6-5	.	TRBJ2-3	TGTGCCAGCGTCCCCGGGGGAGGAAGAGATACGCAGTATTTT	CASVPGGGRDTQYF
.	TRBV5-5	.	TRBJ1-5	TGTGCCAGCAGCTTGGCCGGGGGGAACAATCAGCCCCAGCATTTT	CASSLAGGNNQPQHF
TRBD1	TRBV7-2	.	TRBJ1-1	TGTGCCAGCAGCCGCCGGACAGGATTGAACACTGAAGCTTTCTTT	CASSRRTGLNTEAFF
.	TRBV11-2	.	TRBJ1-1	TGTGCCAGCAGCTTAGGGGGCCTCTATGCAAGGTTGAACACTGAAGCTTTCTTT	CASSLGGLYARLNTEAFF
.	TRBV3-1/TRBV3-2	.	TRBJ1-3	TGTGCCAGCAGCCAACCGACAAACTCTGGAAACACCATATATTTT	CASSQPTNSGNTIYF
.	TRBV18	.	TRBJ1-1	TGTGCCAGCTCACCGACGGTGGGGCCGGGCACTGAAGCTTTCTTT	CASSPTVGPGTEAFF
TRBD1	TRBV7-8	.	TRBJ1-2	TGTGCCAGCAGCCGTAGGCAGGGGGGATGGGGCTACACCTTC	CASSRRQGGWGYTF
TRBD1	TRBV7-9	once	TRBJ1-4	TGTGCCAGCAGCACCCGACAGGGAGAGGCTGAAAAACTGTTTTTT	CASSTRQGEAEKLFF
.	TRBV9	.	TRBJ2-2	TGTGCCAGCAGCTTCCGGGACACGAACACCGGGGAGCTGTTTTTT	CASSFRDTNTGELFF
TRBD1	TRBV11-3	.	TRBJ2-5	TGTGCCAGCAGCGCAGGACAGGAGGTCAGAGAGACCCAGTACTTC	CASSAGQEVRETQYF
TRBD1	TRBV5-1	.	TRBJ2-1	TGCGCCAGCAGCTTGCAGGGGGCCCCCTCCTACAATGAGCAGTTCTTC	CASSLQGAPSYNEQFF
.	TRBV21-1	.	TRBJ2-7	TGTGCCAGCAGCCCAGAGACTAGCGGGGTTTACGAGCAGTACTTC	CASSPETSGVYEQYF
.	TRBV5-1	.	TRBJ2-7	TGCGCCAGCAGCTTGGCTTCCAGGGTCGGAGAGCAGTACTTC	CASSLASRVGEQYF
TRBD1	TRBV29-1	.	TRBJ1-1	TGCAGCGTCGTGCCGGGACAGGGGTCGAACACTGAAGCTTTCTTT	CSVVPGQGSNTEAFF
.	TRBV7-9	.	TRBJ2-1	TGTGCCAGCAGCTTAGAAGGCCTTACTACGTTCTTC	CASSLEGLTTFF
TRBD2	TRBV30	.	TRBJ2-5	TGTGCCTGGAGTGCGGCGGGGGGCGTGGAGACCCAGTACTTC	CAWSAAGGVETQYF
TRBD2	TRBV19	.	TRBJ2-7	TGTGCCAGTAGTCCCCGCGGGAGCGTAACCTACGAGCAGTACTTC	CASSPRGSVTYEQYF
TRBD2	TRBV3-1/TRBV3-2	.	TRBJ2-3	TGTGCCAGCAGCCAAGATCGGGGGTGGACTAGCTGGAATACGCAGTATTTT	CASSQDRGWTSWNTQYF
TRBD1	TRBV10-2	.	TRBJ1-1	TGCGCCAGCAAACAGGGGATTGAAGCTTTCTTT	CASKQGIEAFF